The subject of this entry is one TCR beta chain. CDR3 length: 16 amino acids. Germline V gene data show CDR1 as SGHNT and CDR2 as YYREEE (reference sequence). V dropped 3 bases and J dropped 3; count of bases not matched to a gene: 11. The sample comes from a study of blood T cell repertoires in COVID-19. About the research overall: The United States, Italy and Spain provided the acute and convalescent COVID-19 samples. From T cells, B-cell-depleted T cells, or PBMCs came the material, which was cDNA or gDNA.

Per the study methods: Reference gene primer amplification gave estimated nucleated cell counts. Libraries were prepared by immunoSEQ multiplex PCR; TCRdb keeps only in-frame clonotypes and omits some of them. V and J calls and clone size are as listed in that table; D and trimming were resolved from the DNA. Of tens of thousands of clones listed, roughly 70% are singletons. This TCR derives from a woman in her seventies with acute or convalescent COVID-19. Sequencing input: peripheral blood. The chain links TRBV5-4 to TRBJ2-7; 8 nucleotides match TRBD2. The CDR3 nucleotides read TGTGCCAGCAGCTCGGGAGGGAGGTTTAGGGGCTACGAGCAGTACTTC. Its translation: CASSSGGRFRGYEQYF.